This T cell receptor beta chain stems from a study of blood T cells in healthy people across ages. Broader study findings: Older age went with lower TCR beta diversity per million T cells, in a roughly linear way.

A second about 6 to 12 cycle PCR used barcoded and J-beta primers. Via MiXCR, TCRdb re-called the 5' RACE reads, giving one row per CDR3 protein. The sample gives more than 500,000 distinct CDR3 sequences, approximately 25% of which show up once; around 20% is in the top ten. As to this clonotype: Its target is unknown.

This CDR3 region has 16 residues. V gave up 4 bases and J gave up 0 bases; unmatched junction bases: 6. Germline V gene sequence: CDR1 KGHDR, CDR2 SFDVKD. The sequencing input was blood. The chain joins TRBV24-1 to TRBJ1-2; 8 nucleotides match TRBD1. This sequence originates from a woman in her 70s in good health. This chain's CDR3 is CATSDTGTGANYGYTF. CDR3 coding DNA: TGTGCCACCAGTGACACCGGGACAGGAGCTAACTATGGCTACACCTTC.